This TCR beta chain appears in the sequencing data of a study of identical twins. Study conclusions and caveats: Abundant beta clonotypes from cord blood bore fewer insertions; memory repertoires lacked this pattern.

TCRdb passed the 5' RACE reads through MiXCR, listing each CDR3 protein once. The sample shows some 440,000 distinct CDR3 sequences, 20% to 30% of them seen only once. This clonotype came up a few times. Its specificity is unknown. The ends were cut back, 3 bases at V and 6 bases at J, with 12 bases in the middle. CDR1 is SEHNR and CDR2 is FQNEAQ in the germline V gene (reference sequence). The CDR3 extends over 15 amino acids. This same sample was also taken into another study, of T cells expressing NK-cell markers. That report notes: The study found these clonotypes also leading the CD3+CD56-NKG2C+ fraction in several donors.

The chain joins TRBV7-9 to TRBJ1-6; perhaps TRBD1 as D (6 bases). The TCR originated in a woman under 30 in good health. Sequencing was carried out using CD4+ T cells sorted from blood. CDR3 protein: CASSFGQLLNSPLHF. DNA for the CDR3: TGTGCCAGCAGCTTCGGACAGCTCCTTAATTCACCCCTCCACTTT.